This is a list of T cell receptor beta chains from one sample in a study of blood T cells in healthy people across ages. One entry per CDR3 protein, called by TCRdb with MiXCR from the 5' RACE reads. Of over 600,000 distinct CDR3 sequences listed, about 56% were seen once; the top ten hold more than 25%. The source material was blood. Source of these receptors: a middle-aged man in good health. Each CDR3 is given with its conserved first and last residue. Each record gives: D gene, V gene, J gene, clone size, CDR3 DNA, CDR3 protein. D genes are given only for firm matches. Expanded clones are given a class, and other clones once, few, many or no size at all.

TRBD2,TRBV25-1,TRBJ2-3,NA,TGTGCCAGCAGTGACTCCCGGGAGGGGAGATTGACAGATACGCAGTATTTT,CASSDSREGRLTDTQYF
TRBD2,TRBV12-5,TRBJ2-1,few,TGTGCTAGTGGTTTGGGGCTAGCGGGAGTGTTGCGCAATAATGAGCAGTTCTTC,CASGLGLAGVLRNNEQFF
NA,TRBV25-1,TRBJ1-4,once,TGTGCCAGCAGTGCGGGATGGGCAACTGCAAATGAAAAACTGTTTTTT,CASSAGWATANEKLFF
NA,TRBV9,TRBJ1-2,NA,TGTGCCAGCAGCTCTCGGACGGGTGGCTACACCTTC,CASSSRTGGYTF
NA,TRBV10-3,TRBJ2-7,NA,TGTGCCATTTCGGACGCAATACGACCCTACGAGCAGTACTTC,CAISDAIRPYEQYF
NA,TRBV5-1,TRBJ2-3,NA,TGCGCCAGCAGCTTGGGTCCAGCGGGAACAATCAGGGGGACAGATACGCAGTATTTT,CASSLGPAGTIRGTDTQYF
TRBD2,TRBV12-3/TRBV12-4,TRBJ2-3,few,TGTGCCAGCAGTGAAACCGGGACTAGCTTTGATACGCAGTATTTT,CASSETGTSFDTQYF
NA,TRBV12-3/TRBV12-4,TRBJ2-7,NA,TGTGCCAGCAGTTTTGGGGCTACGGGGGAGCAGTACTTC,CASSFGATGEQYF
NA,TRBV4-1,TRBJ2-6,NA,TGCGCCAGCAGCCACAGGGCTCATGGGGCCAACGTCCTGACTTTC,CASSHRAHGANVLTF
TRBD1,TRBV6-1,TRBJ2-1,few,TGTGCCAGCATGACCGACAGGGGGGTCTACAATGAGCAGTTCTTC,CASMTDRGVYNEQFF
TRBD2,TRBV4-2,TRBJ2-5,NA,TGTGCCAGCAGCCAGGGACTAGCGGGCCTACAAGAGACCCAGTACTTC,CASSQGLAGLQETQYF
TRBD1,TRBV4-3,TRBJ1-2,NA,TGCGCCAGCAGCCAAGCAGGGACAGCCGACAGAAGTTTCTATGGCTACACCTTC,CASSQAGTADRSFYGYTF
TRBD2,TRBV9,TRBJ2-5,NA,TGTGCCAGCAGCGTAGACGTGTGGGAGCGGGGGTGGGAGACCCAGTACTTC,CASSVDVWERGWETQYF
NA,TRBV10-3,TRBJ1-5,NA,TGTGCCACTACAGGGTCTGGGGGCAATCAGCCCCAGCATTTT,CATTGSGGNQPQHF
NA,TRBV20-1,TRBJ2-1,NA,TGCAGTGCTATTCAAGTAGACGGGGGCTACAATGAGCAGTTCTTC,CSAIQVDGGYNEQFF
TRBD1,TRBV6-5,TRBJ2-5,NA,TGTGCCAGCAGGCGACGACAGGGGGTTTGGGAGACCCAGTACTTC,CASRRRQGVWETQYF